Described below is a single TCR beta chain sequence and its context. What it recognizes is unknown. This record comes from a study of T-cell memory formation after mild COVID-19. General study results and limits: Shrinking CD4+ clones resided mostly in CM and EM, and CD8+ ones in EMRA. A subset of responding clones appeared in pre-infection memory, suggesting cross-reactive memory joined. Contracting clones from day 15 to 85 showed balanced CD4/CD8; later expanders favored CD4+.

TCRdb ran MiXCR on the 5' RACE reads and lists one entry per CDR3 protein. The sample gives roughly 340,000 distinct CDR3 sequences, roughly 15% of which show up once; approximately 20% is in the top ten. The V gene lost 6 bases and the J gene lost 3 bases, with 14 bases spanning the gap. The CDR3 runs 15 residues. The V gene's germline CDR1 is MNHEY and CDR2 SVGAGI. This receptor was taken from a young man who had mild COVID-19 (a few samples of this study predate the infection). Cell type and time point are not known. This chain joins TRBV6-5 and TRBJ1-4; D unresolved. The sequencing input was PBMCs or a T cell subset sorted from them (not recorded which). The CDR3 DNA is TGTGCCAGCAGACCAGGCGGCCCATCTAATGAAAAACTGTTTTTT. This sequence encodes CASRPGGPSNEKLFF.